These 14 T cell receptor beta chains share one sample of origin, sequenced in a study of T cell responses to AZD1222 COVID-19 vaccine (dated by TCRdb to the early 2020s). The library was generated by the immunoSEQ multiplex PCR assay. In TCRdb, the immuneACCESS table is reduced to in-frame sequences with V and J assigned. These tables do not hold every clone; where another copy was compared, an unresolved V gene accounts for under half, and the others remain unexplained. The sample table shows about 39,000 clones, and around 90% are seen once. Approximately 27% of the sample is held by the ten biggest clonotypes. This specimen's time point label, interpreted: about 28 days (+/-7) after the second vaccine dose. The label giving this sample's treatment or condition can be read as: meningococcal conjugate vaccine given as trial control. Material: peripheral blood, obtained 28 days after the second dose of the MenACWY control vaccine. The receptors stem from an adult who received the MenACWY meningococcal vaccine as a control.

As concerns this clone: A junction boundary mismatches the germline segment, possibly from a read error. This chain uses TRBV7-6 with TRBJ2-7; D may match TRBD1 or TRBD2 (5 bases each). The CDR3 sequence is 13 residues long. Germline-derived CDR1 and CDR2 are SGHVS and FNYEAQ. This CDR3 reads CASSAGGQGPRDF. CDR3 sequence (DNA): TGTGCCAGCAGCGCAGGAGGTCAGGGCCCCCGCGACTTC.

V is TRBV28 and J is TRBJ2-5; perhaps TRBD1 as D (6 bases). CDR1 is MDHEN and CDR2 is SYDVKM in the germline V gene. The CDR3 extends over 13 amino acids. V gave up 8 bases and J gave up 0 bases, with 10 bases separating them. CDR3 protein: CASLQGYQETQYF. In DNA, the CDR3 is TGTGCCAGCTTACAGGGATACCAAGAGACCCAGTACTTC.

V is TRBV28 and J is TRBJ1-6; tentative D call: TRBD1 (6 bases). The CDR3 is made up of 15 amino acids. CDR1 and CDR2 (germline): MDHEN, SYDVKM. With 6 bases removed from V and 10 bases from J, the gap between germline ends came to 19 bases. The CDR3 nucleotides are TGTGCCAGCAGCTCCGGTAGGGGGGTCGGCTCACCCCTCCACTTT. Amino acids: CASSSGRGVGSPLHF.

The V and J genes are TRBV19 and TRBJ2-7, with TRBD1 matching over 7 bases. V shed 4 bases, J shed 0 bases, and the junction held 3 bases outside the gene matches. The CDR3 runs to 14 residues. Germline assignment: CDR1 LNHDA and CDR2 SQIVND (reference sequence). The CDR3 is CASSKGQLSYEQYF. The CDR3 nucleotides are TGTGCCAGTAGTAAGGGACAGCTCTCCTACGAGCAGTACTTC.

The chain is built from TRBV2 and TRBJ2-7; either TRBD1 or TRBD2 may supply D (5 bases each). CDR1 is SNHLY and CDR2 is FYNNEI in the germline V gene. The V end was cut by 1 base, the J end by 3 bases, with 13 bases between. CDR3 length: 15 amino acids. Written as DNA, the CDR3 is TGTGCCAGCAGTGAAGGGGGTGGGGGAAACTACGAGCAGTACTTC. Translation gives CASSEGGGGNYEQYF.

The table lists this clone with a few counts. The rearrangement uses TRBV2 and TRBJ1-6, with 9 positions matching TRBD1. J lost 5 bases, V lost 7 bases, and 3 bases had no gene match. The CDR3 spans 14 residues. In germline, CDR1 is SNHLY, CDR2 FYNNEI. The CDR3, as DNA: TGTGCCAGCAAAAGGGACAGGGATAATTCACCCCTCCACTTT. Its translation is CASKRDRDNSPLHF.

The chain combines TRBV12-3 or TRBV12-4 with TRBJ1-2; possibly TRBD1 for D (6 bases). The V end was cut by 2 bases, the J end by 13 bases, with 17 bases between. The CDR3 is 13 residues long. The DNA for the CDR3 is TGTGCCAGCAGTTTATTGGCAGGGGTTTCTCCCACCTTC. Translation gives CASSLLAGVSPTF.

This chain joins TRBV7-9 and TRBJ2-5, with D uncertain. Trimming removed 8 bases at V and 0 bases at J, with 13 bases between. This CDR3 has 14 residues. In germline, CDR1 is SEHNR, CDR2 FQNEAQ (reference sequence). CDR3 residues: CASSIRDHQETQYF. CDR3 nucleotides: TGTGCCAGCTCCATTAGAGATCACCAAGAGACCCAGTACTTC.

The rearrangement uses TRBV19 and TRBJ2-1; 10 bases match TRBD2. J was trimmed by 7 bases and V by 2 bases; bases with no gene match: 5. Per germline, CDR1 LNHDA and CDR2 SQIVND (reference sequence). This CDR3 contains 15 residues. The CDR3 DNA follows: TGTGCCAGTAGTATAACTAGCGGGAACCGGAATGAGCAGTTCTTC. Encoded protein: CASSITSGNRNEQFF.

V usage is TRBV9 and J usage is TRBJ2-1; D gene unclear. The V gene's germline CDR1 is SGDLS and CDR2 YYNGEE. Trimming shortened V by 7 bases and J by 9 bases, and 14 bases separated the two germline ends. The CDR3 spans 12 residues. CDR3: CASEASVGEQFF. CDR3 coding DNA: TGTGCCAGCGAGGCTAGTGTCGGTGAGCAGTTCTTC.

The rearrangement joins TRBV27 to TRBJ2-7; TRBD2 agrees at 10 bases. The germline CDR1 and CDR2 sequences are MNHEY and SMNVEV (reference sequence). The CDR3 runs 13 residues. J was trimmed by 6 bases and V by 5 bases; bases with no gene match: 4. CDR3 nucleotide sequence: TGTGCCAGCAGTACGGGACTAGCGCGCGAGCAGTACTTC. Its translation is CASSTGLAREQYF.

In its sample, this clone was seen once. The chain recombines TRBV3-1 (or the pseudogene TRBV3-2) with TRBJ2-7; 8 positions match TRBD1. This CDR3 has 16 residues. Trimming took 2 bases from V and 6 from J; bases not matched to a gene: 12. Per germline, CDR1 LGHDT and CDR2 YNNKEL (reference sequence). CDR3 sequence reads: CASSQRLRTGKGEQYF. Written as DNA, the CDR3 is TGTGCCAGCAGCCAACGCCTTAGGACAGGGAAGGGCGAGCAGTACTTC.

The V gene is TRBV2, the J gene TRBJ1-1, with D unclear. V was shortened by 7 bases and J by 1 base, with 13 bases between the two germline ends. The CDR3 extends over 14 amino acids. In germline, CDR1 is SNHLY, CDR2 FYNNEI. CDR3 DNA sequence: TGTGCCAGCAAGGGTGATTTGGGGAACACTGAAGCTTTCTTT. Amino acid sequence: CASKGDLGNTEAFF.

Here the CDR3 DNA reads TGTGCCAGCGTAGCCTGGGGGGGAGCCAAAAACATTCAGTACTTC. Its translation: CASVAWGGAKNIQYF. The chain joins TRBV7-9 to TRBJ2-4; 7 bases match TRBD2. The CDR3 contains 15 residues. The germline CDR1 and CDR2 sequences are SEHNR and FQNEAQ (reference sequence). The J segment lost 0 bases and the V segment lost 8 bases, leaving 7 bases of the junction unmatched.